Shown below are 25 T cell receptor beta chains from a single sample sequenced in a study of T cell responses to AZD1222 COVID-19 vaccine. Here immunoSEQ multiplex PCR was the method, and the copy in TCRdb shows in-frame clones only, minus some. Found here are over 95,000 clones, roughly 84% of them singletons; the top ten hold around 14%. Material: peripheral blood, obtained 28 days after the second AZD1222 dose. The receptors were gathered from an adult who received the AZD1222 COVID-19 vaccine.

The J gene is TRBJ1-2, the V gene TRBV6-2 or TRBV6-3; TRBD1 is a possible D gene (5 bases). The CDR3 runs to 13 residues. Germline CDR1 and CDR2: MNHEY and SVGEGT. V was clipped by 4 bases and J by 4 bases, with 10 bases between them. CDR3 amino acids: CASSFGTFYGYTF. The CDR3 bases are TGTGCCAGCAGTTTCGGGACCTTCTATGGCTACACCTTC.

The rearrangement links TRBV9 to TRBJ1-2; TRBD1 matches at 8 bases. V was clipped by 5 bases and J by 5 bases; unmatched bases: 5. This CDR3 spans 13 amino acids. Germline CDR1 and CDR2: SGDLS and YYNGEE. DNA of the CDR3: TGTGCCAGCAGTGTGACAGGGGAGTATGGCTACACCTTC. Encoded protein: CASSVTGEYGYTF.

J is TRBJ2-7 and V is TRBV19; 7 bases align to TRBD1. CDR1 is LNHDA, CDR2 SQIVND, per germline (reference sequence). The CDR3 is 14 residues long. V shed 3 bases and J 3 bases; nucleotides not matched to a gene: 5. In DNA, the CDR3 is TGTGCCAGTAGTATTATTACAGGGGACTACGAGCAGTACTTC. It encodes CASSIITGDYEQYF.

This chain connects TRBV5-1 to TRBJ2-5, with TRBD2 matching 10 bases. The V and J ends lost 0 bases and 1 base, in that order; junction bases with no gene match: 6. Germline CDR1 reads SGHRS; CDR2 reads YFSETQ. The CDR3 is 17 residues long. The CDR3 loop reads CASSLGLAGGPQETQYF. In DNA form, the CDR3 reads TGCGCCAGCAGCTTGGGGTTAGCGGGAGGCCCCCAAGAGACCCAGTACTTC.

V gene TRBV5-1 combines with J gene TRBJ2-5; D may be TRBD2 (6 bases). V dropped 6 bases and J dropped 3 bases, with 18 bases sitting between them. The germline V gene has CDR1 SGHRS and CDR2 YFSETQ. The CDR3 runs to 15 residues. CDR3: CASNIGTGGKETQYF. The CDR3 nucleotides are TGCGCCAGCAACATCGGGACTGGGGGGAAAGAGACCCAGTACTTC.

The CDR3: CASSLSSEGDTQYF. The DNA for the CDR3 is TGTGCCAGCAGCTTGTCTAGCGAGGGGGATACGCAGTATTTT. The chain has TRBV5-4 and TRBJ2-3; perhaps TRBD2 as D (6 bases). The germline gives CDR1 SGHNT, CDR2 YYREEE (reference sequence). Between the trimmed V and J ends, which lost 1 base and 6 bases, there was a span of 12 bases. There are 14 residues in the CDR3.

The chain is built from TRBV19 and TRBJ1-2, with 8 bases fitting TRBD1. CDR1 and CDR2 (germline): LNHDA, SQIVND (reference sequence). The CDR3 runs 13 residues. The trim removed 8 bases at V and 8 bases at J, leaving 10 bases unmatched. The CDR3, as DNA: TGTGCCAGTTGGACAGGGATGGCGGGAGGCTACACCTTC. Its protein is CASWTGMAGGYTF.

V is TRBV5-1 and J is TRBJ2-3, with D possibly TRBD2 on 6 matching bases. The CDR3 is 15 residues long. Trimming took off 0 bases at V and 4 bases at J, with 12 bases between the two ends. Germline V lookup: CDR1 SGHRS, CDR2 YFSETQ. This chain's CDR3 is CASSLDPGVADTQYF. CDR3 bases: TGCGCCAGCAGCTTGGACCCGGGAGTGGCAGATACGCAGTATTTT.

A note on this clone: One end of the junction is discordant with germline, which a read error may explain. The chain has TRBV4-1 and TRBJ1-6; TRBD1 agrees at 8 bases. Germline values: CDR1 MGHRA, CDR2 YSYEKL. The CDR3 loop spans 17 amino acids. The CDR3 DNA reads TGCGCCAGCAGCCTGACTCCCCGGACAGGGTATAGTTCACCCCTCCACTTT. This encodes CASSLTPRTGYSSPLHF.

The CDR3 bases are TGCGCCAGCAGCTTGGTTGGGGGGACCGACTACAATGAGCAGTTCTTC. Translated, it gives CASSLVGGTDYNEQFF. The rearrangement uses TRBV5-1 and TRBJ2-1; D is perhaps TRBD2 (6 bases). Between the trimmed V and J ends, which lost 0 bases and 3 bases, there was a span of 13 bases. This CDR3 contains 16 residues. The germline gives CDR1 SGHRS, CDR2 YFSETQ.

This clone was seen a few times. The chain joins TRBV29-1 to TRBJ1-2, with a possible D match to TRBD1 (6 bases). The CDR3 runs 12 residues. The V end was cut by 4 bases, the J end by 2 bases, with 8 bases between. Germline V gives CDR1 SQVTM, CDR2 ANQGSEA. CDR3 coding DNA: TGCAGCGTTGGAGACAGGAACTATGGCTACACCTTC. Translating it yields CSVGDRNYGYTF.

The chain carries TRBV29-1 and TRBJ1-2; D gene ambiguous. The germline V gene encodes CDR1 SQVTM and CDR2 ANQGSEA. Trimming stripped 4 bases from V and 4 bases from J, with 7 bases between. The CDR3 extends over 11 amino acids. As DNA, the CDR3 is TGCAGCGTTGCGGGGTCCTATGGCTACACCTTC. It is translated as CSVAGSYGYTF.

The CDR3: CASSRSLGQGIVDTF. The DNA of the CDR3 is TGTGCCAGTAGCCGGTCGCTGGGACAGGGGATAGTGGACACCTTC. The genes are TRBV19 and TRBJ1-2; TRBD1 agrees at 10 bases. Germline CDR1 and CDR2: LNHDA and SQIVND (reference sequence). Germline trimming cut 6 bases from V and 12 bases from J; bases unmatched to any gene: 16. CDR3 length: 15 amino acids.

The chain is built from TRBV5-1 and TRBJ1-1; D uncertain. This CDR3 spans 14 amino acids. Germline V CDR1 and CDR2: SGHRS, YFSETQ. V lost 1 base, J lost 2 bases, and 9 bases lay in between. CDR3 bases: TGCGCCAGCAGCTTGAATACCCCCAACACTGAAGCTTTCTTT. Translating gives CASSLNTPNTEAFF.

The chain employs TRBV5-4 and TRBJ2-5, with D unclear. Trimming cost V 3 bases and J 6 bases, with 12 bases left between them. CDR1 and CDR2 (germline): SGHNT, YYREEE (reference sequence). This CDR3 comprises 13 residues. The CDR3 region has the DNA TGTGCCAGCAGCTCGTTCGATTGGAAGACCCAGTACTTC. It is translated as CASSSFDWKTQYF.

CDR3 sequence reads: CAWRGGGLNTEAFF. The CDR3 coding sequence is TGTGCCTGGCGGGGGGGAGGGTTGAACACTGAAGCTTTCTTT. The chain is built from TRBV30 and TRBJ1-1; D may be TRBD1 (5 bases). The germline V gene encodes CDR1 GTSNPN and CDR2 SVGIG (reference sequence). The CDR3 runs to 14 residues. Deletions cut 5 bases from V and 0 bases from J, with 13 bases between.

The genes are TRBV7-9 and TRBJ2-3, with TRBD1 as a possible D gene (5 bases). The CDR3 loop spans 15 amino acids. The V and J ends lost 2 bases and 2 bases respectively, with 11 bases between them. Germline values: CDR1 SEHNR, CDR2 FQNEAQ (reference sequence). Written as DNA, the CDR3 is TGTGCCAGCAGCTTACGGGCAGGGTTCACAGATACGCAGTATTTT. This translates into CASSLRAGFTDTQYF.

J is TRBJ2-3 and V is TRBV18; D gene uncertain. The CDR3 has 14 amino acids. V was pared by 1 base and J by 4 bases, with 9 bases between. Germline V gene lookup returns CDR1 KGHSH and CDR2 LQKENI. CDR3 sequence reads: CASSPLRVSDTQYF. The DNA for the CDR3 is TGTGCCAGCTCACCACTCCGGGTCTCAGATACGCAGTATTTT.

The chain uses TRBV30 and TRBJ1-2; D is uncertain. The CDR3 is made up of 13 amino acids. Trimming took off 2 bases at V and 5 bases at J, with 12 bases between the two ends. Germline V lookup: CDR1 GTSNPN, CDR2 SVGIG (reference sequence). DNA for the CDR3: TGTGCCTGGAGTCCTGACTTGGGGTATGGCTACACCTTC. Encoded protein: CAWSPDLGYGYTF.

This clone was seen only once. The chain joins TRBV7-2 to TRBJ2-6; D unclear. Per germline, CDR1 SGHTA and CDR2 FQGNSA. This CDR3 spans 12 amino acids. Trimming left V 11 bases short and J 2 bases short, with 7 bases between. CDR3 sequence (DNA): TGTGCCCTTCCGCCTGGGGCCAACGTCCTGACTTTC. Its protein is CALPPGANVLTF. The full variable domain, with the rest looked up from reference TRBV7-2 and TRBJ2-6, is GAGVSQSPSNKVTEKGKDVELRCDPISGHTALYWYRQSLGQGLEFLIYFQGNSAPDKSGLPSDRFSAERTGGSVSTLTIQRTQQEDSAVYLCALPPGANVLTFGAGSRLTVL.

This chain connects TRBV5-1 to TRBJ1-2; D not certain. Germline V gene data show CDR1 as SGHRS and CDR2 as YFSETQ. CDR3 length: 16 amino acids. Deletions cut 4 bases from V and 6 bases from J, with 22 bases between. This CDR3 is CASSQAYRAAQDGYTF. The CDR3 region has the DNA TGCGCCAGCAGCCAAGCTTACCGGGCCGCTCAAGATGGCTACACCTTC.

V gene TRBV12-3 or TRBV12-4 combines with J gene TRBJ1-1; D is unclear. Between the trimmed V and J ends, which lost 6 bases and 1 base, there was a span of 9 bases. The CDR3 runs 13 residues. The CDR3 protein is CASSPASNTEAFF. The CDR3 DNA is TGTGCCAGCAGCCCCGCTTCGAACACTGAAGCTTTCTTT.

The chain combines TRBV27 with TRBJ2-7; perhaps D is TRBD1 or TRBD2 (5 bases each). Per germline, CDR1 MNHEY and CDR2 SMNVEV (reference sequence). This CDR3 contains 12 residues. The V end was cut by 2 bases, the J end by 5 bases, with 7 bases between. The chain's CDR3 is CASSLRGDEQYF. The CDR3 DNA sequence: TGTGCCAGCAGTTTACGAGGGGACGAGCAGTACTTC.

The chain couples TRBV6-1 to TRBJ1-2; no definite D call. In germline, CDR1 is MNHNS, CDR2 SASEGT. The CDR3 covers 13 residues. Trimming removed 0 bases from V and 7 bases from J, with 9 bases in between. CDR3 nucleotides: TGTGCCAGCAGTGAAGCGTGGGGTCCTGGCTACACCTTC. It translates to CASSEAWGPGYTF.

V is TRBV5-1 and J is TRBJ2-1; a weak D match, TRBD2 (6 bases). Germline CDR1 SGHRS, CDR2 YFSETQ. The CDR3 spans 15 residues. Deletions cut 4 bases from V and 6 bases from J, with 17 bases between. DNA of the CDR3: TGCGCCAGCAGCGACGGGGAACCAGCGGGCAATGAGCAGTTCTTC. Residues: CASSDGEPAGNEQFF.